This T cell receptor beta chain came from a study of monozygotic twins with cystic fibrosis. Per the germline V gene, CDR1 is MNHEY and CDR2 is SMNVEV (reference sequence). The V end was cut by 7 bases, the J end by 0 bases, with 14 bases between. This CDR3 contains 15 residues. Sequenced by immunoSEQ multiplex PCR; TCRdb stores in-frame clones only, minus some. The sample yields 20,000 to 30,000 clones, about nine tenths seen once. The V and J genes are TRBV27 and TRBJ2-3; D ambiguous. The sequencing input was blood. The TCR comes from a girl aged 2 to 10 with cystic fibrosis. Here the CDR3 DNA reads TGTGCCAGCACCCGTCTGGGGTCCAGCACAGATACGCAGTATTTT. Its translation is CASTRLGSSTDTQYF.